Only one count was recorded for the clone carrying this T cell receptor (beta chain). Its specificity is not known. The PCR had 60 Vbeta and 13 Jbeta primers. The protocol was immunoSEQ multiplex PCR, while the TCRdb copy is restricted to in-frame clones and leaves out a portion. The sample carries approximately 180,000 clones, 81% recorded once. The data stem from a study of cytomegalovirus exposure and HLA in healthy donors. Overall study results and limits: In vitro confirmation showed a few CMV-associated chains to be CMV antigen specific.

The CDR3 is 13 amino acids. V gave up 6 bases and J gave up 4 bases; unmatched junction bases: 3. CDR1 SQVTM and CDR2 ANQGSEA come from the germline V gene. The genes are TRBV29-1 and TRBJ2-7; 13 nucleotides align to TRBD2. The sequenced sample consisted of PBMCs. The TCR sequence derives from a woman aged 25 to 39 in good health and CMV-seronegative. The CDR3 DNA follows: TGCAGCGTACGGACTAGCGGGGGATACGAGCAGTACTTC. As protein: CSVRTSGGYEQYF.